This TCR beta chain was sequenced for a study of T-cell reconstitution after alpha-beta-depleted transplantation in children. This clonotype occurred many times. Preparation of the TCRbeta library was carried out with unique molecular identifiers. TCRdb fed the PCR reads into MiXCR, producing one record per CDR3 protein. Found here are 240,000 or so distinct CDR3 sequences, around 13% of them singletons; the top ten hold approximately 2.4%. This clonotype was obtained from a human donor who donated a stem cell graft to a child with acute lymphoblastic leukemia. The source was PBMCs from the stem cell graft donor, collected from the stem cell graft.

CDR3 loop: CASRDPGVESYEQYF. Written as DNA, the CDR3 is TGTGCCAGCAGAGACCCGGGGGTCGAGTCCTACGAGCAGTACTTC. The J gene is TRBJ2-7, the V gene TRBV6-2 or TRBV6-3; tentative D call: TRBD2 (6 bases). The CDR3 is 15 residues long. Germline V CDR1 and CDR2: MNHEY, SVGEGT. V lost 6 bases, J lost 1 base, and 16 bases lay in between.